This record looks at one TCR beta chain sequence and its context. The data were taken from a study of blood T cell repertoires in COVID-19. About the research overall: PBMCs, B-cell-depleted T cells, or T cells provided the cDNA or gDNA that made up the material.

CDR3 length: 14 amino acids. Germline V lookup: CDR1 DFQATT, CDR2 SNEGSKA (reference sequence). Germline trimming cut 3 bases from V and 0 bases from J; bases unmatched to any gene: 3. Measured with immunoSEQ multiplex PCR; TCRdb has only the in-frame clones, and not every one. Of tens of thousands of clones listed, under 90% are singletons. This clonotype originated in a woman between 55 and 75 years old with acute or convalescent COVID-19. The chain recombines TRBV20-1 with TRBJ2-7, with TRBD2 identical over 9 bases. The sample was peripheral blood. The CDR3 DNA is TGCAGTGCTAGTCAGACTAGCGGCTCCTACGAGCAGTACTTC. The encoded protein is CSASQTSGSYEQYF.